This TCR beta chain emerged from a study of T cells in Graves' hyperthyroidism and ophthalmopathy. The germline V and J ends were trimmed by 7 bases and 3 bases, with 13 bases remaining between them. CDR1 is MNHEY and CDR2 is SVGEGT in the germline V gene. CDR3 length equals 13 residues. Researchers amplified the TCR beta CDR3 regions from RNA transcripts. With the HTBI primer set, the TCR CDR3 went through a first round of RT-PCR. TCRdb re-analysed the multiplex PCR reads in MiXCR, keeping a single row per CDR3 protein. Of approximately 530,000 distinct CDR3 sequences in the sample, 15% to 20% were seen once.

Input material: blood. The rearrangement uses TRBV6-2 or TRBV6-3 and TRBJ2-7, with D perhaps matching TRBD1 (6 bases). This sequence was found in a man aged 40-55 years with Graves' ophthalmopathy. CDR3 loop: CASIKGDIYEQYF. CDR3 nucleotides: TGTGCCAGCATAAAGGGGGATATCTACGAGCAGTACTTC.